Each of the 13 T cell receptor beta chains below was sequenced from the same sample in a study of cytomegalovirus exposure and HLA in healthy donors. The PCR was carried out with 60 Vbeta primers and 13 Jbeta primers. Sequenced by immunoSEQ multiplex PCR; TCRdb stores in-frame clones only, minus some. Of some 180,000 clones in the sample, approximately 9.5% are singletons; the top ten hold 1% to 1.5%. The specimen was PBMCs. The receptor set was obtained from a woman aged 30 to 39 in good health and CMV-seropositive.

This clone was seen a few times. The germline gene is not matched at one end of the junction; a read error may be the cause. The chain's CDR3 is CASSLEGQGASGNF. CDR3 nucleotide sequence: TGTGCCAGCAGCTTGGAGGGGCAGGGGGCCTCGGGGAACTTC. The chain couples TRBV5-6 to TRBJ2-7, with 8 bases aligning to TRBD1. This CDR3 has 14 amino acids. The germline V gene has CDR1 SGHDT and CDR2 YYEEEE.

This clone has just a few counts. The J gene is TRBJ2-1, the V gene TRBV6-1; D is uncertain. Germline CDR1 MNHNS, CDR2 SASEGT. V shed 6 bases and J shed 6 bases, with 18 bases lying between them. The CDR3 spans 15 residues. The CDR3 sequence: CASRGNLVSPNEQFF. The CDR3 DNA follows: TGTGCCAGCAGAGGCAACCTAGTCTCACCCAATGAGCAGTTCTTC.

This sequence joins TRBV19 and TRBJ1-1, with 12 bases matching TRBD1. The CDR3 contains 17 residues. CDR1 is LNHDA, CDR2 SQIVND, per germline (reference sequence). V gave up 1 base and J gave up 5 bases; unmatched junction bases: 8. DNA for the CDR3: TGTGCCAGTAGTATAGTGGGGACAGGGGGCGCAGAGACTGAAGCTTTCTTT. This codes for CASSIVGTGGAETEAFF.

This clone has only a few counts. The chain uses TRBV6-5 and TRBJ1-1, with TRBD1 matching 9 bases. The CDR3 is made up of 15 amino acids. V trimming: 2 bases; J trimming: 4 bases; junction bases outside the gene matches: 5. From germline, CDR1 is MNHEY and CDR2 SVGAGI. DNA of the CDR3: TGTGCCAGCAGTTACGGGACAGGGTGGGTCACTGAAGCTTTCTTT. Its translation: CASSYGTGWVTEAFF.

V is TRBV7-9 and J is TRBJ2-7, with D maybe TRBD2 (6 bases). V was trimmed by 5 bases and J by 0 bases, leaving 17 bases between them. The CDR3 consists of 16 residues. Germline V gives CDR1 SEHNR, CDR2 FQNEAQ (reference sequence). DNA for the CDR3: TGTGCCAGCAGCCAACCAGCGGGTCACAGCTCCTACGAGCAGTACTTC. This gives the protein CASSQPAGHSSYEQYF. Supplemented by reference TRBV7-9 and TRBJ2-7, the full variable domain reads DTGVSQNPRHKITKRGQNVTFRCDPISEHNRLYWYRQTLGQGPEFLTYFQNEAQLEKSRLLSDRFSAERPKGSFSTLEIQRTEQGDSAMYLCASSQPAGHSSYEQYFGPGTRLTVT.

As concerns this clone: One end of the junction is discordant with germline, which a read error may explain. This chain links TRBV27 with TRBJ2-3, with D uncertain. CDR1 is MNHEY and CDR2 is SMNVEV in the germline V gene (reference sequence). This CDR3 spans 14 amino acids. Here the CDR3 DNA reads TGTGCCAGCAGTTTAATCCGTGGCACAGATGCGCAGTATTTT. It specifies CASSLIRGTDAQYF.

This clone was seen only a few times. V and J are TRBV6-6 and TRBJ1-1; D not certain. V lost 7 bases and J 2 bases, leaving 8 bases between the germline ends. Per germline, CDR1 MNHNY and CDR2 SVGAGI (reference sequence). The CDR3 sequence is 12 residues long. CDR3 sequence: CASTAGNTEAFF. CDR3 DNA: TGTGCCAGCACCGCGGGTAACACTGAAGCTTTCTTT.

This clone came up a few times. This chain's CDR3 is CASIRGGWDEKLFF. CDR3 nucleotides: TGTGCCAGCATCCGCGGGGGGTGGGATGAAAAACTGTTTTTT. The chain carries TRBV6-1 and TRBJ1-4, with D perhaps matching TRBD1 (5 bases). The CDR3 contains 14 residues. With 7 bases removed from V and 6 bases from J, the gap between germline ends came to 15 bases. CDR1 is MNHNS and CDR2 is SASEGT in the germline V gene.

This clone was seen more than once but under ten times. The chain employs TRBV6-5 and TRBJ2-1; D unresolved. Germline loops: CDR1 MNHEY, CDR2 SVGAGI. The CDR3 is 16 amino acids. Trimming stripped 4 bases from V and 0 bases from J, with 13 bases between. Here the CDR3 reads CASSSFSESSYNEQFF. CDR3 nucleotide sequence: TGTGCCAGCAGTTCCTTCTCGGAGAGCTCCTACAATGAGCAGTTCTTC.

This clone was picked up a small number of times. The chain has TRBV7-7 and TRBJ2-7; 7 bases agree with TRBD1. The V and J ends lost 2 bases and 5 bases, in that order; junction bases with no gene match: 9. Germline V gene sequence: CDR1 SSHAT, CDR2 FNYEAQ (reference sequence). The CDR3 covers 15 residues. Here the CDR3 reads CASSLSTGANHEQYF. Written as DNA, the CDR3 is TGTGCCAGCAGCTTAAGTACAGGGGCCAACCACGAGCAGTACTTC.

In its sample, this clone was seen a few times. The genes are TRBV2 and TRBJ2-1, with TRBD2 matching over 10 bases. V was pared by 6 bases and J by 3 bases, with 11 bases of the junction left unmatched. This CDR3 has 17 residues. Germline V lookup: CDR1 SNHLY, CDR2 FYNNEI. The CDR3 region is CASRAATGTSVYNEQFF. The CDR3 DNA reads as TGTGCCAGCAGAGCCGCTACCGGGACTAGCGTCTACAATGAGCAGTTCTTC.

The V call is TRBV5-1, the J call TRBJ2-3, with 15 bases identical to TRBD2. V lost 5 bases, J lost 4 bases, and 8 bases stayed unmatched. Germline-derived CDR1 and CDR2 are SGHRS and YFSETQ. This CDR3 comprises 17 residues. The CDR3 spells CASSPPGLAGGADTQYF. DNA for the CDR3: TGCGCCAGCAGTCCCCCGGGACTAGCGGGAGGCGCAGATACGCAGTATTTT.

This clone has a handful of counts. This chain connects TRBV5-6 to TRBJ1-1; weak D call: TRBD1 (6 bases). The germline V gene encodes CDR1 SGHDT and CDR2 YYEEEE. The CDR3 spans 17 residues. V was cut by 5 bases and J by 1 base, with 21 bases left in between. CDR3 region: CASSLFPGHPSNTEAFF. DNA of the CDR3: TGTGCCAGCAGTTTATTTCCGGGACACCCCTCGAACACTGAAGCTTTCTTT.